Below, one T cell receptor (beta chain) is given with its context. This receptor's antigen is unknown. Base qualities are not provided; no much larger clone lies one nucleotide away. The treatment or condition label corresponds to: roughly 10-day PBMC culture with coronavirus spike peptide pools or control peptides (ViraFEST assay). The ViraFEST assay was used in the study, in which antigen-specific T cells were expanded with peptide pools and expanded clonotypes were subsequently identified by TCR sequencing. The convalescent patients' positive SARS-CoV-2 PCR tests were from March to December 2020, which was before the Alpha, Beta and Delta variants emerged in the United States. Each well held more than 1.5 million PBMCs cultured in IMDM containing about 5% human AB serum and around 10 IU/ml IL-2, with roughly 10 ug/ml peptide pools added. Half of the culture medium was replaced with fresh IL-2-containing medium on days 3 and 7. CD4+ T cells were isolated after 10 days of culture through negative selection using the EasySep CD4+ T cell isolation kit. PBMCs were separated from whole blood using Ficoll-Paque Plus gradient centrifugation and then either used fresh or cryopreserved at -140C. Culture conditions were generally each tested in triplicate wells.

These data come from a study of vaccination and CD4 T cells after COVID-19 (dated by TCRdb to between 2021 and 2024). The study in broad terms: SARS-CoV-2 positivity had been established in the convalescent patients by nasal swab PCR, and mild disease was recorded in roughly 9 of these patients and severe disease in one. Post-vaccine blood samples were obtained a median of roughly 75 days after the second vaccine dose, with a range of about 12 to 241 days. As controls, cultures received a CEFX viral epitope pool (the positive control), an HIV-1 Nef peptide pool (the negative control), or no peptide at all. The convalescent cohort included six males and four females, with two Hispanic individuals, seven Caucasians, two Asians and one multiracial person. Each participant got two doses of either the Pfizer-BioNTech BNT162b2 vaccine (n=8) or the Moderna mRNA-1273 vaccine (n=2). Post-COVID blood samples were collected from convalescent patients a median of approximately 100 days after diagnosis, with a range of about 30 to 170 days. Overlapping spike peptide pools from SARS-CoV-2 and from the common cold coronaviruses HCoV-NL63, HCoV-OC43 and HCoV-229E were used as culture stimuli. The spike-specific CD4+ TCR repertoire was compared before and after mRNA vaccination in fewer than eleven COVID-19 convalescent patients and several infection-naive healthy vaccine recipients.

Study-wide conclusions, independent of this receptor: In convalescent patients, a median 86.3% of post-vaccine SARS-CoV-2-reactive clones were detected only after vaccination, suggesting vaccine-specific priming. An increase in the median number of SARS-CoV-2-reactive clonotypes from around 20 after infection to a few dozen after vaccination was observed, but the change was not found to be significant. The number of convalescent patients in the study was relatively small, and the study did not examine early timepoints following natural infection. In convalescent patients, nearly all vaccine-specific clones (304 of 307) were found to be mono-reactive for SARS-CoV-2 spike rather than cross-reactive with common cold coronaviruses.

The protocol used for the library was PCR. DNA from cultured CD4+ T cells underwent TCR sequencing with the Oncomine TCR Beta short-read assay at the Johns Hopkins FTIC core. Genomic DNA was extracted from the cultured CD4+ T cells with the QIAamp micro DNA kit. The Oncomine TCR Beta libraries from cultured CD4+ T cells were pooled using unique dual indexes and then sequenced on an Illumina iSeq 100. Regarding the original processing steps: Non-productive sequences were removed, and CDR3s not starting with C, not ending with F or W, or shorter than 7 amino acids were discarded. Antigen-specific clonotypes were identified using the MANAFEST web application through comparison of peptide-stimulated wells with reference and other culture wells. For a clone to be called positive, the clone needed an FDR below 0.05, an odds ratio above 5, and a productive frequency above 0.1% in at least two of three replicate wells. A clonotype was classed as cross-reactive if the clonotype showed significant expansion both in SARS-CoV-2 spike wells and in at least one common cold coronavirus spike condition. Similarity between CDR3 sequences was evaluated in R version 3.6.1 using Levenshtein distances (stringdist) and unrooted phylogenetic trees (ape). TCRdb trimmed the raw reads at Q25, called clones with MiXCR and kept productive beta chains. Rows with a matching CDR3 protein are joined into one entry that keeps the most common DNA and genes. The V and J calls shown here were made by TCRdb, not taken from the authors' results. The sample includes 20,000 to 25,000 distinct CDR3 sequences, with less than 60% observed a single time. The leading ten clones occupy 9% to 10% of the sample.

Looking up the germline V gene yields CDR1 SGHRS and CDR2 YFSETQ. From its cysteine to its phenylalanine, the CDR3 spans 14 amino acids. Only the CDR3 portion is preserved as DNA: 42 bases, with reading frame beginning at the first base. The V end gives up 2 bases and the J end 2 bases, leaving 4 bases in the junction not matched to a gene. Sequenced input: CD4+ T cells from blood, cultured in vitro. The sequence came from a human donor who had recovered from COVID-19. The chain joins TRBV5-1 to TRBJ2-7; 7 bases in the junction line up with TRBD2. For the CDR3, the sequence is CASSLAGRAYEQYF. The DNA reads TGCGCCAGCAGCTTAGCGGGGAGGGCCTACGAGCAGTACTTC.